The 20 T cell receptor beta chains below were found in one sample sequenced in a study of blood T cell repertoires in COVID-19. Data came from immunoSEQ multiplex PCR; TCRdb stores just in-frame clones and leaves some out. The table lists about 91,000 clones, 70% to 80% of them singletons. The sample was peripheral blood. All receptors come from a man aged 70-80 years with acute or convalescent COVID-19.

This clone has just a few counts. The DNA of the CDR3 is TGTGCCAGCTCACTCGAGGGGGCATTCGGGACCCAGTACTTC. Protein: CASSLEGAFGTQYF. This chain uses TRBV18 with TRBJ2-5; 7 bases agree with TRBD1. V was pared by 4 bases and J by 7 bases, with 9 bases of the junction left unmatched. CDR1 and CDR2 (germline): KGHSH, LQKENI. CDR3 size: 14 residues.

V gene TRBV2 combines with J gene TRBJ1-5; 10 nucleotides align to TRBD1. Germline V gene data show CDR1 as SNHLY and CDR2 as FYNNEI. The trim removed 4 bases at V and 6 bases at J, leaving 3 bases unmatched. The CDR3 is made up of 14 amino acids. CDR3 loop: CASSGQGAAQPQHF. The CDR3 nucleotides are TGTGCCAGCAGTGGACAGGGGGCAGCTCAGCCCCAGCATTTT.

This clone was seen only a few times. The chain employs TRBV19 and TRBJ2-2, with D tentatively TRBD1 (6 bases). CDR3 length: 15 amino acids. The ends were cut back, 7 bases at V and 5 bases at J, with 17 bases in the middle. Germline CDR1 reads LNHDA; CDR2 reads SQIVND (reference sequence). The CDR3 protein is CASTRPGHRTGELFF. In DNA form, the CDR3 reads TGTGCCAGTACCCGACCGGGACATAGGACCGGGGAGCTGTTTTTT.

The genes are TRBV18 and TRBJ2-7; the match to TRBD1 covers 10 bases. CDR1 and CDR2 (germline): KGHSH, LQKENI. J was trimmed by 3 bases and V by 6 bases; bases with no gene match: 8. The CDR3 length is 15 residues. The CDR3 DNA reads TGTGCCAGCTCCCCAGGGACAGGGGATATCTACGAGCAGTACTTC. It specifies CASSPGTGDIYEQYF.

The chain carries TRBV6-6 and TRBJ1-5, with 7 bases fitting TRBD1. Germline V gene sequence: CDR1 MNHNY, CDR2 SVGAGI (reference sequence). The J segment lost 6 bases and the V segment lost 7 bases, leaving 9 bases of the junction unmatched. This CDR3 is 14 amino acids long. CDR3 sequence: CASTLKQGTQPQHF. The CDR3 DNA sequence: TGTGCCAGCACTTTGAAACAGGGGACTCAGCCCCAGCATTTT.

V is TRBV28 and J is TRBJ2-3, with 9 bases lining up with TRBD2. The V gene's germline CDR1 is MDHEN and CDR2 SYDVKM. The V segment lost 8 bases and the J segment 0 bases; nucleotides outside the gene matches: 9. The CDR3 totals 16 residues. CDR3 DNA: TGTGCCAGCGGACTAGCGATTTCACTTAGCACAGATACGCAGTATTTT. Protein product: CASGLAISLSTDTQYF.

The CDR3 reads CASSFGGVQNIQYF. CDR3 nucleotides: TGCGCCAGCAGCTTCGGAGGGGTCCAAAACATTCAGTACTTC. The chain couples TRBV5-1 to TRBJ2-4, with D possibly matching TRBD2 (6 bases). Germline CDR1 and CDR2: SGHRS and YFSETQ. The CDR3 is 14 residues long. V was pared by 2 bases and J by 5 bases, with 11 bases between.

This clone has just a few counts. The chain is built from TRBV18 and TRBJ2-1; 9 nucleotides line up with TRBD1. Looked up from germline, CDR1 is KGHSH and CDR2 is LQKENI. This CDR3 has 15 residues. Germline trimming cut 5 bases from V and 3 bases from J; bases unmatched to any gene: 5. As DNA, the CDR3 is TGTGCCAGCTCATCAGGACAGGGGCTCTACAATGAGCAGTTCTTC. Translating it yields CASSSGQGLYNEQFF.

The rearrangement uses TRBV29-1 and TRBJ2-5; 7 bases agree with TRBD2. Germline loops: CDR1 SQVTM, CDR2 ANQGSEA. The CDR3 has 17 amino acids. V lost 3 bases and J lost 3; bases outside the gene matches: 16. The CDR3 DNA is TGCAGCGTTGATTGGAAGGGGCTCCGGGGGGAAAAAGAGACCCAGTACTTC. Protein product: CSVDWKGLRGEKETQYF.

This chain connects TRBV7-6 to TRBJ2-7; the match to TRBD2 covers 7 bases. Germline-derived CDR1 and CDR2 are SGHVS and FNYEAQ. Germline trimming cut 2 bases from V and 3 bases from J; bases unmatched to any gene: 10. There are 16 residues in the CDR3. Here the CDR3 reads CASSLRAAGEYYEQYF. For the CDR3, the DNA is TGTGCCAGCAGCTTAAGAGCTGCGGGAGAATACTACGAGCAGTACTTC. The full variable domain, its missing parts supplied by reference TRBV7-6 and TRBJ2-7, is GAGVSQSPRYKVTKRGQDVALRCDPISGHVSLYWYRQALGQGPEFLTYFNYEAQQDKSGLPNDRFSAERPEGSISTLTIQRTEQRDSAMYRCASSLRAAGEYYEQYFGPGTRLTVT.

This chain links TRBV19 with TRBJ2-4; 7 bases are shared with TRBD1. Per the germline V gene, CDR1 is LNHDA and CDR2 is SQIVND (reference sequence). Losses at the gene ends were 6 bases for V and 10 bases for J; bases not matched to a gene: 12. The CDR3 extends over 14 amino acids. CDR3 in DNA: TGTGCCAGTAGAAGAGTGACGACAGGGCATATTCAGTACTTC. Its protein is CASRRVTTGHIQYF.

This rearrangement joins TRBV11-3 to TRBJ2-7; D possibly corresponds to TRBD1 (5 bases). V lost 4 bases, J lost 1 base, and 8 bases lay in between. The CDR3 consists of 13 residues. From germline, CDR1 is SGHNT and CDR2 YENEEA. The CDR3, as DNA: TGTGCCAGCAGCTCTGACAGATCCTACGAGCAGTACTTC. This sequence encodes CASSSDRSYEQYF.

The chain uses TRBV20-1 and TRBJ1-3; D unclear. CDR1 DFQATT and CDR2 SNEGSKA come from the germline V gene (reference sequence). V lost 3 bases and J 0 bases, leaving 12 bases between the germline ends. This CDR3 is built from 15 residues. The CDR3 is CSASRTALSGNTIYF. CDR3 nucleotide sequence: TGCAGTGCTAGTCGTACAGCTCTCTCTGGAAACACCATATATTTT.

This CDR3 reads CASSSPGTGKRGGYTF. The CDR3 DNA follows: TGTGCCAGCAGTTCCCCCGGGACAGGGAAACGGGGAGGCTACACCTTC. V and J are TRBV28 and TRBJ1-2, with 9 bases identical to TRBD1. The length of the CDR3 is 16 residues. Germline lookup yields CDR1 MDHEN and CDR2 SYDVKM. V lost 4 bases to trimming and J lost 8 bases; unmatched junction nucleotides: 14.

Only a few counts were recorded for this clone. The rearrangement joins TRBV7-2 to TRBJ2-7; 9 nucleotides match TRBD2. This CDR3 has 15 residues. Germline values: CDR1 SGHTA, CDR2 FQGNSA. Trimming took 4 bases from V and 4 from J; bases not matched to a gene: 8. CDR3 nucleotide sequence: TGTGCCAGCAGCTCGACGGGACTAGCTGAGTACGAGCAGTACTTC. It yields the protein CASSSTGLAEYEQYF.

This clone was seen only once. The chain combines TRBV6-5 with TRBJ1-2, with D possibly matching TRBD1 (5 bases). The CDR3 runs to 15 residues. V gave up 2 bases and J gave up 0 bases, with 10 bases separating them. Germline CDR1 is MNHEY and CDR2 is SVGAGI. The CDR3 DNA reads TGTGCCAGCAGTTACGTCGGGGGTACTAACTATGGCTACACCTTC. Its translation: CASSYVGGTNYGYTF.

The V and J genes are TRBV28 and TRBJ2-7, with TRBD1 matching over 8 bases. This CDR3 comprises 13 residues. V lost 8 bases, J lost 1 base, and 4 bases stayed unmatched. Germline V gives CDR1 MDHEN, CDR2 SYDVKM. The CDR3 DNA reads as TGTGCCAGCCAACAGGGGGGTTCCTACGAGCAGTACTTC. Its translation: CASQQGGSYEQYF.

The V and J genes are TRBV27 and TRBJ2-3; D not resolved. Germline-derived CDR1 and CDR2 are MNHEY and SMNVEV (reference sequence). The V gene lost 4 bases and the J gene lost 2 bases, with 13 bases spanning the gap. The CDR3 runs to 15 residues. CDR3 residues: CASSSPTLSTDTQYF. In DNA, the CDR3 is TGTGCCAGCAGTTCCCCGACACTCTCCACAGATACGCAGTATTTT.

The table lists this clone with a count of one. Here the CDR3 DNA reads TGTGCCAGCGGGAGGGAGGCGGAGACCCAGTACTTC. This sequence encodes CASGREAETQYF. The rearrangement links TRBV21-1 to TRBJ2-5; TRBD2 is taken as the D call from the table, unchecked against the DNA. TRBV21-1 is annotated as a pseudogene. This CDR3 comprises 12 residues.

The rearrangement joins TRBV5-1 to TRBJ1-1; D ambiguous. V shed 3 bases and J shed 4 bases, with 19 bases lying between them. Germline-derived CDR1 and CDR2 are SGHRS and YFSETQ. The CDR3 consists of 16 residues. CDR3 region: CASSSSMFSSGTEAFF. As DNA, the CDR3 is TGCGCCAGCAGCTCGTCGATGTTTAGTTCGGGCACTGAAGCTTTCTTT.